The 29 T cell receptor beta chains below were found in one sample sequenced in a study of T cell responses to AZD1222 COVID-19 vaccine. Sequencing used immunoSEQ multiplex PCR; TCRdb keeps in-frame clones, though not all of them. Of some 81,000 clones in the sample, over 75% are singletons; the top ten hold around 3.6%. The starting material was peripheral blood, obtained 28 days after the second AZD1222 dose. All receptors derive from an adult who received the AZD1222 COVID-19 vaccine.

This sequence joins TRBV7-9 and TRBJ1-3; D ambiguous. The CDR3 consists of 15 residues. Germline CDR1 reads SEHNR; CDR2 reads FQNEAQ (reference sequence). V was clipped by 7 bases and J by 0 bases, with 13 bases between them. The chain's CDR3 is CASTDIEISGNTIYF. CDR3 nucleotide sequence: TGTGCCAGCACAGACATAGAAATCTCTGGAAACACCATATATTTT.

The chain couples TRBV7-2 to TRBJ2-1; 13 bases are shared with TRBD2. Germline trimming cut 1 base from V and 7 bases from J; bases unmatched to any gene: 1. This CDR3 comprises 15 residues. Looked up from germline, CDR1 is SGHTA and CDR2 is FQGNSA. This CDR3 reads CASSLGLAGGNEQFF. CDR3 in DNA: TGTGCCAGCAGCTTAGGACTAGCGGGAGGTAATGAGCAGTTCTTC.

The chain combines TRBV27 with TRBJ1-2; a possible D gene is TRBD1 (5 bases). Per germline, CDR1 MNHEY and CDR2 SMNVEV (reference sequence). The CDR3 runs 16 residues. V was trimmed by 0 bases and J by 7 bases, leaving 18 bases between them. As DNA, the CDR3 is TGTGCCAGCAGTTTATCGAGTACCCAGGGTCATCGTGGCTACACCTTC. Translated: CASSLSSTQGHRGYTF.

This chain joins TRBV25-1 and TRBJ2-2; D not certain. The CDR3 spans 14 residues. Trimming cost V 4 bases and J 1 base, with 7 bases left between them. Germline CDR1 reads MGHDK; CDR2 reads SYGVNS. The CDR3 nucleotides read TGTGCCAGCAGTGTGGCGCTGAACACCGGGGAGCTGTTTTTT. Its protein is CASSVALNTGELFF.

The V gene is TRBV20-1, the J gene TRBJ1-1; 8 bases fit TRBD1. Trimming removed 6 bases from V and 7 bases from J; junction bases left unmatched: 4. In germline, CDR1 is DFQATT, CDR2 SNEGSKA (reference sequence). This CDR3 spans 11 amino acids. The CDR3 DNA is TGCAGTGCCAAGACAGGGGTTGAAGCTTTCTTT. This sequence encodes CSAKTGVEAFF.

The rearrangement uses TRBV5-5 and TRBJ2-3; TRBD2 matches at 7 bases. The CDR3 is made up of 16 amino acids. V trimming: 0 bases; J trimming: 1 base; junction bases outside the gene matches: 5. Germline V gene lookup returns CDR1 SGHKS and CDR2 YYEKEE (reference sequence). The DNA of the CDR3 is TGTGCCAGCAGCTTGGAGGGAGGGATGGGCACAGATACGCAGTATTTT. This translates into CASSLEGGMGTDTQYF.

The gene calls are TRBV27 and TRBJ2-7; no definite D call. The CDR3 has 15 amino acids. Trimming removed 6 bases from V and 5 bases from J, with 20 bases in between. Germline CDR1 reads MNHEY; CDR2 reads SMNVEV (reference sequence). CDR3 sequence reads: CASSYDGPFLNEQYF. The CDR3 DNA reads as TGTGCCAGCAGCTACGATGGCCCCTTTCTTAACGAGCAGTACTTC.

The chain is built from TRBV19 and TRBJ1-4; D remains unclear. V shed 5 bases and J shed 1 base, with 11 bases lying between them. Germline CDR1 and CDR2: LNHDA and SQIVND (reference sequence). The CDR3 spans 15 residues. CDR3 amino acids: CASSPPEKTNEKLFF. The CDR3 DNA is TGTGCCAGTAGTCCACCGGAGAAAACTAATGAAAAACTGTTTTTT.

This clone was counted once. The rearrangement joins TRBV5-4 to TRBJ1-1; D is uncertain. Germline CDR1 reads SGHNT; CDR2 reads YYREEE (reference sequence). This CDR3 comprises 14 residues. The germline V and J ends were trimmed by 0 bases and 3 bases, with 9 bases remaining between them. The CDR3 protein is CASSLGLWDTEAFF. The DNA of the CDR3 is TGTGCCAGCAGCTTGGGATTATGGGACACTGAAGCTTTCTTT.

The chain uses TRBV15 and TRBJ1-3; 7 bases map to TRBD1. V lost 7 bases, J lost 1 base, and 4 bases stayed unmatched. The length of the CDR3 is 14 residues. The germline gives CDR1 LNHNV, CDR2 YYDKDF (reference sequence). CDR3: CATKDRVSGNTIYF. CDR3 in DNA: TGTGCCACCAAAGACAGGGTTTCTGGAAACACCATATATTTT.

This chain links TRBV6-2 or TRBV6-3 with TRBJ2-1, with TRBD2 matching 10 bases. The CDR3 runs 15 residues. V was pared by 6 bases and J by 8 bases, with 10 bases of the junction left unmatched. CDR1 is MNHEY and CDR2 is SVGEGT in the germline V gene. The CDR3 DNA reads as TGTGCCAGCAGCCCAGCGGGGGGGTCTTCGGATGAGCAGTTCTTC. Protein product: CASSPAGGSSDEQFF.

The rearrangement joins TRBV27 to TRBJ2-7, with D perhaps matching TRBD2 (6 bases). Germline V lookup: CDR1 MNHEY, CDR2 SMNVEV (reference sequence). The germline V and J ends were trimmed by 4 bases and 6 bases, with 13 bases remaining between them. CDR3 size: 13 residues. CDR3 protein: CASSSPQGGEQYF. As DNA, the CDR3 is TGTGCCAGCAGTTCCCCCCAGGGAGGCGAGCAGTACTTC.

The chain has TRBV15 and TRBJ2-7, with 15 bases fitting TRBD2. Germline CDR1 and CDR2: LNHNV and YYDKDF (reference sequence). V lost 0 bases to trimming and J lost 3 bases; unmatched junction nucleotides: 15. This CDR3 has 21 residues. The CDR3 sequence is CATSRDRPGLAGGIRYYEQYF. DNA for the CDR3: TGTGCCACCAGCAGAGACCGCCCGGGACTAGCGGGAGGCATCCGATACTACGAGCAGTACTTC.

The V and J genes are TRBV7-2 and TRBJ1-2, with D possibly being TRBD1 (6 bases). Between the trimmed V and J ends, which lost 2 bases and 4 bases, there was a span of 14 bases. Germline V gives CDR1 SGHTA, CDR2 FQGNSA. The CDR3 runs 15 residues. CDR3 in amino acids: CASSLIAGASYGYTF. The CDR3 DNA reads as TGTGCCAGCAGCTTAATAGCAGGGGCTTCCTATGGCTACACCTTC. Supplemented by reference TRBV7-2 and TRBJ1-2, the full variable domain reads GAGVSQSPSNKVTEKGKDVELRCDPISGHTALYWYRQSLGQGLEFLIYFQGNSAPDKSGLPSDRFSAERTGGSVSTLTIQRTQQEDSAVYLCASSLIAGASYGYTFGSGTRLTVV.

This rearrangement joins TRBV9 to TRBJ2-2, with 10 bases lining up with TRBD1. This CDR3 is 17 amino acids long. CDR1 and CDR2 from the germline V gene are SGDLS and YYNGEE. V dropped 0 bases and J dropped 0; count of bases not matched to a gene: 2. The CDR3 reads CASSVAGTGANTGELFF. As DNA, the CDR3 is TGTGCCAGCAGCGTAGCCGGGACAGGGGCGAACACCGGGGAGCTGTTTTTT.

The rearrangement joins TRBV18 to TRBJ2-5; D gene unclear. Germline CDR1 reads KGHSH; CDR2 reads LQKENI. The CDR3 extends over 15 amino acids. The V and J ends lost 3 bases and 3 bases respectively, with 14 bases between them. The CDR3 nucleotides read TGTGCCAGCTCACCTTCTCCAGGAGAAAAAGAGACCCAGTACTTC. This encodes CASSPSPGEKETQYF. Supplemented by reference TRBV18 and TRBJ2-5, the full variable domain reads NAGVMQNPRHLVRRRGQEARLRCSPMKGHSHVYWYRQLPEEGLKFMVYLQKENIIDESGMPKERFSAEFPKEGPSILRIQQVVRGDSAAYFCASSPSPGEKETQYFGPGTRLLVL.

The CDR3 DNA follows: TGTGCCAGCAGCGCTGGACAGAACTATCAGCCCCAGCATTTT. Protein product: CASSAGQNYQPQHF. V and J are TRBV7-9 and TRBJ1-5; possible D gene TRBD1, 6 bases. V shed 5 bases and J shed 5 bases, with 13 bases lying between them. This CDR3 comprises 14 residues. Germline loops: CDR1 SEHNR, CDR2 FQNEAQ (reference sequence).

The chain uses TRBV12-5 and TRBJ1-1; D is uncertain. V lost 2 bases to trimming and J lost 7 bases, with 5 bases between them. Germline V lookup: CDR1 LGHNT, CDR2 FRNRAP. The CDR3 is made up of 11 amino acids. The DNA of the CDR3 is TGTGCTAGTGGTTTGCCGAATGAAGCTTTCTTT. Protein sequence: CASGLPNEAFF.

The chain is built from TRBV4-1 and TRBJ1-2; 9 nucleotides line up with TRBD1. This CDR3 has 16 amino acids. Trimming cost V 4 bases and J 4 bases; bases outside gene matches: 10. Per germline, CDR1 MGHRA and CDR2 YSYEKL. The CDR3 bases are TGCGCCAGCAGCCCAAAGGGACAGGGTGATTCCTATGGCTACACCTTC. Amino acids: CASSPKGQGDSYGYTF.

This clone came up once. The chain carries TRBV11-1 and TRBJ2-2; 8 bases line up with TRBD1. The CDR3 spans 15 residues. Germline values: CDR1 SGHAT, CDR2 FQDESV (reference sequence). V dropped 7 bases and J dropped 7; count of bases not matched to a gene: 11. The CDR3 DNA reads TGTGCCAGCACCCGCAGCCAGGGGGCTATCGGGGAGCTGTTTTTT. Encoded protein: CASTRSQGAIGELFF.

This clone was detected once. The chain recombines TRBV15 with TRBJ1-4, with no clear D. Per the germline V gene, CDR1 is LNHNV and CDR2 is YYDKDF (reference sequence). Deletions cut 5 bases from V and 6 bases from J, with 7 bases between. This CDR3 has 12 amino acids. The CDR3 reads CATSRRDEKLFF. DNA for the CDR3: TGTGCCACCAGCCGAAGAGATGAAAAACTGTTTTTT.

This sequence joins TRBV7-3 and TRBJ2-5, with a possible D match to TRBD1 (6 bases). Germline values: CDR1 SGHTA, CDR2 FQGTGA. The V and J ends lost 5 bases and 4 bases respectively, with 17 bases between them. This CDR3 region has 15 residues. CDR3 DNA sequence: TGTGCCAGCAGCGAGGGACACTACCCGCGAGAGACCCAGTACTTC. Translating it yields CASSEGHYPRETQYF.

V and J are TRBV10-1 and TRBJ2-7, with D perhaps TRBD2 (6 bases). Germline V gene data show CDR1 as WNHNN and CDR2 as SYGVQD (reference sequence). This CDR3 spans 15 amino acids. With 0 bases removed from V and 3 bases from J, the gap between germline ends came to 12 bases. CDR3 in DNA: TGCGCCAGCAGTGAGTCGGGCGGGACCATCTACGAGCAGTACTTC. This encodes CASSESGGTIYEQYF.

The chain employs TRBV27 and TRBJ2-5; perhaps TRBD2 as D (6 bases). This CDR3 has 14 residues. Per germline, CDR1 MNHEY and CDR2 SMNVEV (reference sequence). V was pared by 5 bases and J by 1 base, with 11 bases between. The CDR3 DNA sequence: TGTGCCAGCAGTACATATAGCGGCCAAGAGACCCAGTACTTC. Its protein is CASSTYSGQETQYF.

V is TRBV5-1 and J is TRBJ2-6, with D tentatively TRBD1 (5 bases). V shed 1 base and J shed 4 bases, with 12 bases lying between them. This CDR3 spans 16 amino acids. The germline V gene encodes CDR1 SGHRS and CDR2 YFSETQ. As DNA, the CDR3 is TGCGCCAGCAGCTTGCCCCCAGGGTTCGGGGCCAACGTCCTGACTTTC. Encoded protein: CASSLPPGFGANVLTF.

The chain is built from TRBV4-1 and TRBJ2-4; TRBD2 might be the D (6 bases). The CDR3 has 19 amino acids. Between the trimmed V and J ends, which lost 1 base and 8 bases, there was a span of 27 bases. Germline V gene sequence: CDR1 MGHRA, CDR2 YSYEKL. The CDR3 coding sequence is TGCGCCAGCAGCCAAGTGGCGAACACGAATAGTGCTACGGGGGACATTCAGTACTTC. Amino acids: CASSQVANTNSATGDIQYF.

Comment on this clone: At the DNA level, this CDR3 is encoded by other sequences in the same sample as well. In nucleotides, the CDR3 is TGTGCCAGTAGTATCCAGGAAGGTCAGCCCCAGCATTTT. Translation gives CASSIQEGQPQHF. The rearrangement uses TRBV19 and TRBJ1-5, with D unresolved. This CDR3 region has 13 residues. CDR1 and CDR2 from the germline V gene are LNHDA and SQIVND (reference sequence). Trimming removed 3 bases at V and 6 bases at J, with 9 bases between.

This chain connects TRBV28 to TRBJ1-5; TRBD1 might be the D (5 bases). V shed 5 bases and J shed 7 bases, with 9 bases lying between them. The CDR3 spans 12 residues. CDR1 and CDR2 (germline): MDHEN, SYDVKM. The CDR3 protein is CASSPGGQPQHF. In nucleotides, the CDR3 is TGTGCCAGCAGTCCCGGGGGGCAGCCCCAGCATTTT.

The chain joins TRBV29-1 to TRBJ2-5, with D uncertain. Germline V CDR1 and CDR2: SQVTM, ANQGSEA. The CDR3 totals 13 residues. Trimming removed 4 bases from V and 1 base from J, with 10 bases in between. CDR3 nucleotides: TGCAGCGTTGTAAGCAGCTTCCAAGAGACCCAGTACTTC. Amino acid sequence: CSVVSSFQETQYF.